The entry below gives a single T cell receptor beta chain sequence along with its context. Per the authors' pipeline: The assay estimated nucleated cells by amplifying reference gene primers. Clones were sequenced by immunoSEQ multiplex PCR, and TCRdb holds only the in-frame ones, with some missing. V and J calls and clone size are copied from that table; D and trimming were computed from the DNA. The profile shows about 92,000 clones, 85% of them singletons. This record comes from a study of blood T cell repertoires in COVID-19. Study in general: There were acute and convalescent COVID-19 samples, and they came from the United States, Italy and Spain. PBMCs, B-cell-depleted T cells, or T cells provided the cDNA or gDNA that made up the material.

CDR1 SNHLY and CDR2 FYNNEI come from the germline V gene. Trimming removed 11 bases at V and 4 bases at J, with 21 bases between. The CDR3 runs to 16 residues. Input material: peripheral blood. The chain uses TRBV2 and TRBJ1-6, with D perhaps TRBD1 (6 bases). The origin of this receptor is a man older than 75 with acute or convalescent COVID-19. DNA for the CDR3: TGTGCCGGAAAAGGGGGTTCAGCCGAATATAATTCACCCCTCCACTTT. It codes for CAGKGGSAEYNSPLHF.